The text below deals with one TCR beta chain. Deletions cut 8 bases from V and 10 bases from J, with 15 bases between. From germline, CDR1 is MNHEY and CDR2 SVGAGI. This CDR3 comprises 12 residues. This record belongs to a study of blood T cell repertoires in COVID-19. The wider study: The study drew acute and convalescent COVID-19 samples from the United States, Italy and Spain. In each case, the material was cDNA or gDNA derived from T cells, B-cell-depleted T cells, or PBMCs.

Assignments of participants to cohorts depended upon their own reported clinical history. All exposed participants met a person with COVID-19 within 2 weeks before entering the study. The repertoire was sequenced with immunoSEQ multiplex PCR; TCRdb's copy has only in-frame clones and lacks some. The profile covers about 150,000 clones, with roughly nine tenths appearing a single time and less than 5% taken by the ten largest. The chain links TRBV6-5 to TRBJ2-1; D may be TRBD1 (5 bases). The receptor's source is a woman aged 40 to 50 who had been exposed to COVID-19. Sequencing used PBMCs or T cells enriched from blood (not recorded which). The CDR3: CASEVGAVEQFF. In nucleotides, the CDR3 is TGTGCCAGCGAGGTAGGGGCTGTAGAGCAGTTCTTC.